This T cell receptor beta chain was retrieved from a study of Graves' ophthalmopathy and Graves' hyperthyroidism. V lost 5 bases and J lost 9; bases outside the gene matches: 7. CDR1 is DFQATT, CDR2 SNEGSKA, per germline (reference sequence). The length of the CDR3 is 12 residues. TCR beta CDR3 regions were amplified from RNA transcripts. Following a first-round RT-PCR that used HTBI primers, a second-round multiplex PCR was carried out. TCRdb ran MiXCR on the multiplex PCR reads and lists one entry per CDR3 protein. This table has almost 750,000 distinct CDR3 sequences, around 40% appearing once. This TCR was sampled from an adult man with Graves' ophthalmopathy. Specimen: peripheral blood. The V gene is TRBV20-1, the J gene TRBJ1-5; 7 bases are shared with TRBD1. CDR3 loop: CSARTGDGPQHF. The CDR3 nucleotides are TGCAGTGCTCGGACAGGCGACGGGCCCCAGCATTTT.